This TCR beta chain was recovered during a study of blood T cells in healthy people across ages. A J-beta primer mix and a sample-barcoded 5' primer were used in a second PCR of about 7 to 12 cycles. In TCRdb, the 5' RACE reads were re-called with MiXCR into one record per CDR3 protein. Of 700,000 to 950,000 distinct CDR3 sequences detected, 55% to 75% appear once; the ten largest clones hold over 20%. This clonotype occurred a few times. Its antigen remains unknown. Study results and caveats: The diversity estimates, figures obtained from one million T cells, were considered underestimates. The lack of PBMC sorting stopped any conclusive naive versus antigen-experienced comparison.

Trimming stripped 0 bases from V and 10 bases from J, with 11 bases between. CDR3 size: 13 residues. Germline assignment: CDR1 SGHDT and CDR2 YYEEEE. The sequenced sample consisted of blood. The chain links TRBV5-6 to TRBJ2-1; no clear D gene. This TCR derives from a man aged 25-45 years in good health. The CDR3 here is CASSLVASDEQFF. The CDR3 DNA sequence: TGTGCCAGCAGCTTGGTGGCATCAGACGAGCAGTTCTTC.